This T cell receptor (beta chain) is from a study of T cells in Graves' hyperthyroidism and ophthalmopathy (dated by TCRdb to about 2019). About the full investigation: Peripheral blood was sampled at the time of initial diagnosis, prior to any treatment. Following sampling, methimazole starting at 30 mg daily was given to hyperthyroidism patients, and high-dose intravenous methylprednisolone was given to ophthalmopathy patients. To identify TCR V-J signatures that set the groups apart, the researchers used a discovery cohort of about a hundred patients, made up of 40 to 45 with Graves' ophthalmopathy and 57 with stable Graves' hyperthyroidism. The study also compared thyroid tissue and blood T-cell repertoires from 6 or 7 Graves' hyperthyroidism patients. An independent validation cohort of about 19 hyperthyroidism patients and roughly 16 patients who later progressed to ophthalmopathy tested prospective prediction of ophthalmopathy. TCR Vbeta CDR3 sequencing of 130 to 150 peripheral blood samples (over 40 ophthalmopathy, about 75 hyperthyroidism and around 17 progressor patients) is reported in the paper. For training and testing, the 100 or so patients in the discovery cohort were randomly divided in a 7:3 ratio. Broader findings and caveats from the paper: Sample size was not statistically predetermined, and blinding of investigators to group allocation was not performed. A model built on a 13 V-J signature distinguished ophthalmopathy from stable hyperthyroidism, reaching 87.88% sensitivity and around 81% specificity in cross-validation and 80%/75% in testing. In validation, the model predicted progression to ophthalmopathy a median of approximately 6.3 months before onset, with about 71% sensitivity and 72.22% specificity. Most expanded thyroid clonotypes (frequency above 0.001) were also detected in blood, suggesting blood repertoires may reflect thyroid immune responses.

This clonotype was detected ten times or more. It has no known antigen specificity. No much larger clone is present one base from it, and per-base qualities are unavailable. Amplification of TCR beta CDR3 regions was carried out from RNA transcripts. A first-round RT-PCR of the TCR CDR3 used the HTBI primer set with the Qiagen OneStep RT-PCR kit. The libraries were constructed in a second round of multiplex PCR and then size-selected and purified. The libraries were sequenced on an Illumina HiSeq2000 using paired-end 100 bp reads. The authors' pipeline ran thus. SOAPnuke was used to process the raw data, removing reads that contained adapters or uncalled bases, had a mean Phred below 15, or lacked an exact match to the constant primer or identifier. COPE v1.2.5 was used to merge the high-quality paired reads, and each unique nucleotide sequence was defined as a clonotype. MiTCR v1.1 was used to align the clonotypes against IMGT TRBV, TRBD and TRBJ reference segments. Only V-J combinations with frequency above 0.0001, covering 99% to 99.2% of repertoires, were analysed. A TCS score was defined as the ratio of F50 (clonal expansion) to E x V (chaos), with BLOSUM62-based TCRdist applied between CDR3 peptides within each V-J. Welch's t-statistics and random forest reduced several hundred V-J features to 13, which were used in a naive Bayes classifier (R e1071). TCRdb reran the public reads through fastp at Q25 and MiXCR, keeping productive beta chains. Each entry is one CDR3 protein sequence, shown with its most common DNA and genes. TCRdb, rather than the study authors, made the V and J calls. The sample table shows over 300,000 distinct CDR3 sequences, and 14% are seen once. Approximately 11% of the sample is taken by the ten largest.

A patient counted as having stable Graves' hyperthyroidism if no progression to ophthalmopathy occurred over 18 months of follow-up. Hyperthyroidism patients were newly diagnosed, with disease duration under 2 months, and aged 18 to 65 years. Any patient with an uncontrolled infection, another autoimmune disease, pregnancy or lactation was excluded. Clinical symptoms, serum thyroxine and TRAb, thyroid ultrasound, and orbital computed tomography formed the basis for the diagnoses. PBMCs were separated from roughly 10 ml of fresh peripheral blood using Ficoll-Paque density gradient centrifugation. Total RNA was extracted using Trizol reagent, and RNA quality was assessed on an Agilent 2100 Bioanalyzer. What was sequenced was blood. The TCR comes from a woman aged 55 to 70 with Graves' hyperthyroidism.

The nucleotide sequence reads as follows: TGTGCCAGCAGTGAAGCGGGGGCGGTGAGCTATGGCTACACCTTC. Protein translation: CASSEAGAVSYGYTF. The rearrangement joined TRBV2 to TRBJ1-2, with TRBD1 as a weak D call on 6 bases. V lost 0 bases and J lost 4 bases; the stretch between them is 12 bases long. From the germline V gene, CDR1 is SNHLY and CDR2 is FYNNEI. Reading from cysteine to phenylalanine, the CDR3 counts 15 amino acids. Just CDR3 DNA is preserved here, 45 bases in frame from base 1.